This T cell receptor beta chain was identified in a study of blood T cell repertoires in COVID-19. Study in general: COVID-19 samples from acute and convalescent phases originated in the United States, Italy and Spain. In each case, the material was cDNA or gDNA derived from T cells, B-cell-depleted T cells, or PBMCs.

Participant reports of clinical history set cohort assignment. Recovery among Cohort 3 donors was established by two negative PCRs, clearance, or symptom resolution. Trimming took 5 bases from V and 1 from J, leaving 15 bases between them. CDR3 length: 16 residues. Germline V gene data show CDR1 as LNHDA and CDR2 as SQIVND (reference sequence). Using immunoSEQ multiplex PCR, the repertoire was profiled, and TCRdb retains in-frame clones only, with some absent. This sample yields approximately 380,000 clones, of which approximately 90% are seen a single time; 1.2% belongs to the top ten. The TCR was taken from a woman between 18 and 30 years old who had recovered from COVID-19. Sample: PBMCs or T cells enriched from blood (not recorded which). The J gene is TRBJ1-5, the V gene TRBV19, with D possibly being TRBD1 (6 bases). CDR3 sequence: CASSPRGTSSNQPQHF. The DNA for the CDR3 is TGTGCCAGTAGTCCTAGGGGGACCTCGAGCAATCAGCCCCAGCATTTT.